This entry lists 10 T cell receptor beta chains sequenced from one sample in a study of shared clonotypes between healthy human individuals. Clones were sequenced by immunoSEQ multiplex PCR, and TCRdb holds only the in-frame ones, with some missing. The sample yields about 1 million clones, roughly 70% seen once. Sequencing was done on a sample of memory CD4+ T cells sorted from blood. Subset given: CD45RA-negative fraction. The receptor set was obtained from a man aged 18 to 29 in good health.

A remark on this clone: The same CDR3 arises from other DNA sequences in this sample as well. V and J are TRBV2 and TRBJ2-5; no definite D call. The length of the CDR3 is 11 residues. Germline lookup yields CDR1 SNHLY and CDR2 FYNNEI. Trimming took 1 base from V and 4 from J, leaving 1 base between them. The CDR3 is CASSEGETQYF. For the CDR3, the DNA is TGTGCCAGCAGTGAAGGAGAGACCCAGTACTTC. The full variable domain, with the rest looked up from reference TRBV2 and TRBJ2-5, is EPEVTQTPSHQVTQMGQEVILRCVPISNHLYFYWYRQILGQKVEFLVSFYNNEISEKSEIFDDQFSVERPDGSNFTLKIRSTKLEDSAMYFCASSEGETQYFGPGTRLLVL.

As to this clone: The likely explanation is a read error, given a far larger clone one base away. The chain uses TRBV7-3 and TRBJ2-6; D is unresolved. V lost 1 base and J 0 bases, leaving 4 bases between the germline ends. Germline V gene lookup returns CDR1 SGHTA and CDR2 FQGTGA. The CDR3 consists of 15 residues. For the CDR3, the DNA is TGTGCCAGCAGCTTAATGGGCTCTGGGGCCAACGTCCTGACTTTC. Its translation is CASSLMGSGANVLTF.

This sequence joins TRBV28 and TRBJ1-4; D is ambiguous. The CDR3 runs to 15 residues. Looked up from germline, CDR1 is MDHEN and CDR2 is SYDVKM. V lost 8 bases and J 3 bases, leaving 16 bases between the germline ends. Here the CDR3 DNA reads TGTGCCAGCTACCCGAGGAGTACGGCTAATGAAAAACTGTTTTTT. This gives the protein CASYPRSTANEKLFF.

This clone occurred once. The chain combines TRBV4-3 with TRBJ2-3, with a tentative D call TRBD2 (6 bases). This CDR3 contains 16 residues. The V gene's germline CDR1 is LGHNA and CDR2 YSLEER. V was clipped by 0 bases and J by 4 bases, with 14 bases between them. This CDR3 is CASSQDAGRGADTQYF. CDR3 coding DNA: TGCGCCAGCAGCCAAGACGCGGGGAGAGGCGCAGATACGCAGTATTTT.

With respect to this clone: This may come from a read error, since a much larger clone is one base off. The CDR3 bases are TGTGCCAGCAGTTACTTGGACAGGGGTTCTAACTATGGCTACACCTTC. Its protein product is CASSYLDRGSNYGYTF. The V gene is TRBV6-5, the J gene TRBJ1-2; 9 nucleotides agree with TRBD1. Germline CDR1 reads MNHEY; CDR2 reads SVGAGI. This CDR3 spans 16 amino acids. Unmatched junction bases numbered 3, after V lost 1 base and J lost 0 bases.

The J gene is TRBJ2-3, the V gene TRBV6-6; D ambiguous. The CDR3 length is 15 residues. V shed 2 bases and J shed 1 base, with 10 bases lying between them. The V gene's germline CDR1 is MNHNY and CDR2 SVGAGI (reference sequence). CDR3 in amino acids: CASSYGPIGTDTQYF. In DNA, the CDR3 is TGTGCCAGCAGTTACGGGCCTATAGGCACAGATACGCAGTATTTT.

The J gene is TRBJ1-3, the V gene TRBV11-2; D remains unclear. Germline V gene lookup returns CDR1 SGHAT and CDR2 FQNNGV. The CDR3 contains 16 residues. V dropped 1 base and J dropped 0 bases, with 10 bases sitting between them. The CDR3 DNA reads as TGTGCCAGCAGCTTAGGGGTTCCAGGCTCTGGAAACACCATATATTTT. Encoded protein: CASSLGVPGSGNTIYF.

This clone has only one observation. The V call is TRBV18, the J call TRBJ2-7, with D perhaps matching TRBD1 (6 bases). The CDR3 consists of 14 residues. CDR1 and CDR2 (germline): KGHSH, LQKENI. The V end lost 5 bases, the J end lost 4 bases, and 15 bases lay between the germline ends. The CDR3 nucleotides are TGTGCCAGCTCATACAGGGTTGAAGCGTACGAGCAGTACTTC. Its translation is CASSYRVEAYEQYF.

The CDR3 DNA is TGTGCCATCAGTGATGGGGGGGGGAACAATCAGCCCCAGCATTTT. This sequence encodes CAISDGGGNNQPQHF. J is TRBJ1-5 and V is TRBV10-3, with D possibly TRBD1 on 5 matching bases. The CDR3 has 15 residues. The germline V gene has CDR1 ENHRY and CDR2 SYGVKD. V lost 3 bases and J 3 bases, leaving 12 bases between the germline ends.

The chain is built from TRBV7-2 and TRBJ2-2; TRBD2 matches at 10 bases. Germline loops: CDR1 SGHTA, CDR2 FQGNSA. This CDR3 is built from 16 residues. After removal of 6 bases from V and 6 bases from J, the junction contained 10 bases not matched to a gene. CDR3 sequence reads: CASSIQAGGPSGELFF. The CDR3 bases are TGTGCCAGCAGTATCCAAGCGGGAGGGCCCTCCGGGGAGCTGTTTTTT.